This TCR beta chain was identified in a study of patients and donors after allogeneic stem cell transplantation. TCRdb redid the calling of the RT-PCR reads with MiXCR, one entry per CDR3 protein. The sample contains approximately 200,000 distinct CDR3 sequences, 35% to 50% of which appear only once. CDR3 length: 12 residues. Trimming stripped 2 bases from V and 6 bases from J, with 4 bases between. Germline loops: CDR1 MNHEY, CDR2 SVGAGI. This clonotype was recorded a few times. This chain connects TRBV6-5 to TRBJ2-2; D gene unclear. Sequenced input: blood, either unsorted or a sorted T cell fraction (not recorded which). The receptor's source is a human donor who was either an allogeneic HSCT recipient or a stem cell or donor lymphocyte infusion donor (not recorded which). It is not recorded whose cells these are; they may come from a transplant donor. The DNA of the CDR3 is TGTGCCAGCAGTTACGGGTCCGGGGAGCTGTTTTTT. Translating gives CASSYGSGELFF.